This T cell receptor (beta chain) was sequenced in a study of control samples from healthy donors and cancer patients. This clone showed up just once. Trimming took off 5 bases at V and 3 bases at J, with 16 bases between the two ends. This CDR3 region has 15 residues. Germline CDR1 reads SGHDT; CDR2 reads YYEEEE. Some clones are missing from TCRdb's copy, which holds only in-frame ones; the method was immunoSEQ multiplex PCR. In the table there are tens of thousands of clones, 70% to 90% of which are singletons. This chain uses TRBV5-6 with TRBJ2-3; D may be TRBD2 (6 bases). The material sequenced was formalin-fixed, paraffin-embedded tissue. The sequence was collected from a female donor with melanoma. CDR3 sequence (DNA): TGTGCCAGCAGGGGACTCGCGCGAGATACAGATACGCAGTATTTT. It encodes CASRGLARDTDTQYF.